One sample yielded the 23 T cell receptor beta chains listed below, sequenced in a study of OX40 agonist ivuxolimab in advanced cancers. Assay: immunoSEQ multiplex PCR; the TCRdb copy retains only in-frame clones and omits some. The sample gives around 70,000 clones, roughly 90% of which show up once; under 1% is in the top ten. The sample was CD4+ or CD8+ T cells sorted from blood, taken in a trial of the OX40 agonist ivuxolimab. The receptors here all came from an adult with an advanced solid tumor such as melanoma, head and neck, liver or kidney cancer.

The chain joins TRBV7-3 to TRBJ2-6; 12 bases agree with TRBD2. After removal of 3 bases from V and 0 bases from J, the junction contained 6 bases not matched to a gene. The CDR3 loop spans 19 amino acids. Germline CDR1 and CDR2: SGHTA and FQGTGA. The CDR3 nucleotides read TGTGCCAGCAGCTTCCGGCTAGCGGGAGGGGACTCTGGGGCCAACGTCCTGACTTTC. Protein sequence: CASSFRLAGGDSGANVLTF.

The J gene is TRBJ1-1, the V gene TRBV5-6, with D unclear. With 2 bases removed from V and 0 bases from J, the gap between germline ends came to 8 bases. The CDR3 has 14 amino acids. Germline V gene data show CDR1 as SGHDT and CDR2 as YYEEEE. Here the CDR3 reads CASSLWNLNTEAFF. CDR3 in DNA: TGTGCCAGCAGCTTATGGAACTTGAACACTGAAGCTTTCTTT.

The chain carries TRBV5-1 and TRBJ2-5, with a weak D call TRBD2 (6 bases). Germline CDR1 is SGHRS and CDR2 is YFSETQ. Trimming took off 5 bases at V and 1 base at J, with 12 bases between the two ends. The CDR3 loop spans 14 amino acids. For the CDR3, the DNA is TGCGCCAGCAGTAATGGGGACTCCCAAGAGACCCAGTACTTC. This codes for CASSNGDSQETQYF.

This rearrangement joins TRBV5-1 to TRBJ2-3, with TRBD2 matching 9 bases. Germline CDR1 SGHRS, CDR2 YFSETQ. The CDR3 spans 16 residues. Losses at the gene ends were 4 bases for V and 6 bases for J; bases not matched to a gene: 12. The CDR3 loop is CASSPVAGVPPDTQYF. CDR3 sequence (DNA): TGCGCCAGCAGCCCCGTAGCGGGAGTACCCCCCGATACGCAGTATTTT.

The chain recombines TRBV27 with TRBJ2-2; D call uncertain. Germline CDR1 MNHEY, CDR2 SMNVEV (reference sequence). V lost 1 base, J lost 3 bases, and 3 bases lay in between. The CDR3 consists of 13 residues. This CDR3 is CASSLLHTGELFF. The CDR3 region has the DNA TGTGCCAGCAGTTTATTACACACCGGGGAGCTGTTTTTT.

The rearrangement joins TRBV5-1 to TRBJ2-5; D perhaps matches TRBD2 (5 bases). The CDR3 has 14 amino acids. Looked up from germline, CDR1 is SGHRS and CDR2 is YFSETQ. The germline V and J ends were trimmed by 4 bases and 1 base, with 11 bases remaining between them. This CDR3 is CASSAGKGQETQYF. CDR3 nucleotides: TGCGCCAGCAGCGCCGGGAAGGGCCAAGAGACCCAGTACTTC.

V usage is TRBV5-1 and J usage is TRBJ2-2; either TRBD1 or TRBD2 may supply D (5 bases each). With 2 bases removed from V and 4 bases from J, the gap between germline ends came to 9 bases. This CDR3 region has 14 residues. Germline CDR1 SGHRS, CDR2 YFSETQ. The DNA of the CDR3 is TGCGCCAGCAGCTTCAGGGAGTTCACCGGGGAGCTGTTTTTT. It yields the protein CASSFREFTGELFF.

This sequence joins TRBV7-9 and TRBJ1-2; TRBD1 is a possible D gene (6 bases). This CDR3 is built from 13 residues. The V end was cut by 5 bases, the J end by 7 bases, with 14 bases between. The germline V gene has CDR1 SEHNR and CDR2 FQNEAQ (reference sequence). CDR3 in amino acids: CASSRAGGLGYTF. Written as DNA, the CDR3 is TGTGCCAGCAGCCGAGCGGGGGGGCTTGGCTACACCTTC.

V is TRBV5-6 and J is TRBJ1-1; TRBD1 matches 7 bases. The CDR3 totals 16 residues. CDR1 SGHDT and CDR2 YYEEEE come from the germline V gene. Trimming cost V 0 bases and J 1 base; bases outside gene matches: 6. This chain's CDR3 is CASSLEFRQGNTEAFF. The CDR3 region has the DNA TGTGCCAGCAGCTTGGAGTTCCGACAGGGGAACACTGAAGCTTTCTTT.

This chain uses TRBV29-1 with TRBJ2-2, with unresolved D. The CDR3 has 13 amino acids. Trimming took 4 bases from V and 1 from J, leaving 7 bases between them. CDR1 and CDR2 from the germline V gene are SQVTM and ANQGSEA. The CDR3 coding sequence is TGCAGCGTTGTTAGCCGGAACACCGGGGAGCTGTTTTTT. This gives the protein CSVVSRNTGELFF.

The V call is TRBV7-9, the J call TRBJ2-1; TRBD2 matches at 7 bases. V shed 1 base and J 1 base; nucleotides not matched to a gene: 7. The CDR3 spans 17 residues. Germline CDR1 and CDR2: SEHNR and FQNEAQ (reference sequence). The CDR3 loop is CASSLGTRLASYNEQFF. CDR3 nucleotides: TGTGCCAGCAGCTTAGGCACTAGACTAGCTTCCTACAATGAGCAGTTCTTC.

The J gene is TRBJ2-6, the V gene TRBV6-5; no firm D call. CDR3 length: 15 residues. V was clipped by 6 bases and J by 4 bases, with 13 bases between them. Germline V gene data show CDR1 as MNHEY and CDR2 as SVGAGI. The CDR3 bases are TGTGCCAGCAGCCGGGTCACTGGGGGGGCCAACGTCCTGACTTTC. It encodes CASSRVTGGANVLTF.

The chain recombines TRBV28 with TRBJ2-7; TRBD2 agrees at 11 bases. The CDR3 spans 15 residues. Looked up from germline, CDR1 is MDHEN and CDR2 is SYDVKM. The trim removed 10 bases at V and 6 bases at J, leaving 14 bases unmatched. The CDR3 sequence: CATKVSSGRAGEQYF. In DNA, the CDR3 is TGTGCCACCAAAGTTAGTAGCGGGAGGGCTGGCGAGCAGTACTTC.

The chain links TRBV28 to TRBJ2-6, with unresolved D. The CDR3 is 15 amino acids. Germline V gives CDR1 MDHEN, CDR2 SYDVKM. V shed 6 bases and J shed 4 bases, with 13 bases lying between them. Here the CDR3 reads CASRDEDAGANVLTF. For the CDR3, the DNA is TGTGCCAGCAGGGATGAGGACGCCGGGGCCAACGTCCTGACTTTC.

The chain is built from TRBV6-6 and TRBJ2-5, with a possible D match to TRBD1 (5 bases). V was clipped by 6 bases and J by 5 bases, with 10 bases between them. Germline values: CDR1 MNHNY, CDR2 SVGAGI (reference sequence). The length of the CDR3 is 12 residues. The chain's CDR3 is CASRASGETQYF. CDR3 nucleotide sequence: TGTGCCAGCAGGGCTTCAGGGGAGACCCAGTACTTC.

The chain couples TRBV28 to TRBJ1-1; no firm D call. The CDR3 is 11 amino acids. V dropped 11 bases and J dropped 5 bases, with 12 bases sitting between them. Germline assignment: CDR1 MDHEN and CDR2 SYDVKM. CDR3 DNA sequence: TGTGCCGCGGCCGAAGTAACTGAAGCTTTCTTT. It encodes CAAAEVTEAFF.

This CDR3 reads CASSLDVSGNTGELFF. DNA of the CDR3: TGCGCCAGCAGCTTGGATGTCAGCGGGAACACCGGGGAGCTGTTTTTT. The J gene is TRBJ2-2, the V gene TRBV5-1, with D tentatively TRBD2 (5 bases). The CDR3 has 16 residues. Trimming shortened V by 0 bases and J by 1 base, and 10 bases separated the two germline ends. CDR1 SGHRS and CDR2 YFSETQ come from the germline V gene. Supplemented by reference TRBV5-1 and TRBJ2-2, the full variable domain reads KAGVTQTPRYLIKTRGQQVTLSCSPISGHRSVSWYQQTPGQGLQFLFEYFSETQRNKGNFPGRFSGRQFSNSRSEMNVSTLELGDSALYLCASSLDVSGNTGELFFGEGSRLTVL.

The chain carries TRBV19 and TRBJ1-5, with TRBD1 as a possible D gene (5 bases). V lost 4 bases to trimming and J lost 1 base, with 14 bases between them. This CDR3 contains 16 residues. Germline CDR1 LNHDA, CDR2 SQIVND (reference sequence). The CDR3 is CASSNEGPLSNQPQHF. Here the CDR3 DNA reads TGTGCCAGTAGTAACGAGGGGCCTTTGAGCAATCAGCCCCAGCATTTT.

The rearrangement uses TRBV7-6 and TRBJ2-2, with TRBD1 as a possible D gene (6 bases). The CDR3 extends over 15 amino acids. V was shortened by 3 bases and J by 4 bases, with 12 bases between the two germline ends. CDR1 is SGHVS and CDR2 is FNYEAQ in the germline V gene. The CDR3 nucleotides are TGTGCCAGCAGCTTTACTCAGGGGACCACCGGGGAGCTGTTTTTT. Translation: CASSFTQGTTGELFF.

The rearrangement links TRBV11-2 to TRBJ1-2; D is uncertain. The germline V and J ends were trimmed by 2 bases and 8 bases, with 9 bases remaining between them. Germline V gives CDR1 SGHAT, CDR2 FQNNGV. This CDR3 contains 12 residues. CDR3 loop: CASSLMADGYTF. The CDR3 DNA reads TGTGCCAGCAGCTTAATGGCAGACGGCTACACCTTC.

This clone was detected only a few times. V is TRBV28 and J is TRBJ1-5; 7 bases fit TRBD1. The CDR3 has 14 residues. Germline CDR1 and CDR2: MDHEN and SYDVKM. V gave up 4 bases and J gave up 7 bases; unmatched junction bases: 7. The CDR3 nucleotides read TGTGCCAGCAGTTCGCAGGGGGGAAAACAGCCCCAGCATTTT. Protein product: CASSSQGGKQPQHF.

The J gene is TRBJ2-7, the V gene TRBV18; TRBD1 is a possible D gene (6 bases). Between the trimmed V and J ends, which lost 2 bases and 2 bases, there was a span of 10 bases. The CDR3 length is 14 residues. Germline assignment: CDR1 KGHSH and CDR2 LQKENI. Here the CDR3 reads CASSPATGTYEQYF. CDR3 in DNA: TGTGCCAGCTCACCAGCGACAGGTACCTACGAGCAGTACTTC. The full variable domain, with the rest looked up from reference TRBV18 and TRBJ2-7, is NAGVMQNPRHLVRRRGQEARLRCSPMKGHSHVYWYRQLPEEGLKFMVYLQKENIIDESGMPKERFSAEFPKEGPSILRIQQVVRGDSAAYFCASSPATGTYEQYFGPGTRLTVT.

The chain recombines TRBV7-2 with TRBJ2-2; the match to TRBD2 covers 10 bases. This CDR3 spans 15 amino acids. V was clipped by 0 bases and J by 9 bases; unmatched bases: 4. From germline, CDR1 is SGHTA and CDR2 FQGNSA. CDR3 region: CASSLALAGARELFF. In nucleotides, the CDR3 is TGTGCCAGCAGCTTAGCGCTAGCGGGAGCGAGGGAGCTGTTTTTT.